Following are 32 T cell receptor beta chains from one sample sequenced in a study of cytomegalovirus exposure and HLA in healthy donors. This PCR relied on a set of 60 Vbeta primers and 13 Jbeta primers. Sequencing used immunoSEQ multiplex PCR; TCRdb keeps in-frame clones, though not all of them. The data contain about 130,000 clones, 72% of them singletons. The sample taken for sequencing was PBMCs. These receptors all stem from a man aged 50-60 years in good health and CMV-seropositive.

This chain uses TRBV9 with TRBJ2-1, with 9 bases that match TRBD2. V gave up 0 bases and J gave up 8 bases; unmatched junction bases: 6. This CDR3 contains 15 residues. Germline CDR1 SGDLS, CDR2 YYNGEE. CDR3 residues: CASSVVSGSSDEQFF. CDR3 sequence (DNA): TGTGCCAGCAGCGTAGTTAGCGGGAGTTCCGATGAGCAGTTCTTC.

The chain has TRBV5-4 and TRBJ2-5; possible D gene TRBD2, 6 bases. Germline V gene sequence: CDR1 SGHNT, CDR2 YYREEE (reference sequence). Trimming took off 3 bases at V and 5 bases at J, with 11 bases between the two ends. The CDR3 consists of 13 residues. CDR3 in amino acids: CASSSGLQETQYF. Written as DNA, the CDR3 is TGTGCCAGCAGCTCGGGACTCCAGGAGACCCAGTACTTC.

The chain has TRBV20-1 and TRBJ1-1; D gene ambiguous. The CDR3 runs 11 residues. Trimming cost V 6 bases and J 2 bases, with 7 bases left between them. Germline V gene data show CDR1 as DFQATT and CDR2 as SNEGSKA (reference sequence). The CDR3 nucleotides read TGCAGTGCCAAGAGAAACACTGAAGCTTTCTTT. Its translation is CSAKRNTEAFF.

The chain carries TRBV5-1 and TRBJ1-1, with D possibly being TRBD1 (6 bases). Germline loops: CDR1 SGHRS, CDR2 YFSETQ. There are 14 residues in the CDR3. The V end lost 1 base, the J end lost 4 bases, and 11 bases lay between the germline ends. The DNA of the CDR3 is TGCGCCAGCAGCTTGAACAGGGAGGGCACTGAAGCTTTCTTT. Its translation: CASSLNREGTEAFF.

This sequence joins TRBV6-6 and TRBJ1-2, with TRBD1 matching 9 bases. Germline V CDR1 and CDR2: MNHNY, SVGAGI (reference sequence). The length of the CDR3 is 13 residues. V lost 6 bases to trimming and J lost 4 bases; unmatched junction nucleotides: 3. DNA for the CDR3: TGTGCCAGCAGCGAGGACAGGGGCTATGGCTACACCTTC. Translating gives CASSEDRGYGYTF.

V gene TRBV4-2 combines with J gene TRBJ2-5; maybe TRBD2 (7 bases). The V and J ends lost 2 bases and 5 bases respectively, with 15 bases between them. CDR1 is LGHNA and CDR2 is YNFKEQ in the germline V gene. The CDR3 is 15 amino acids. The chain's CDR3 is CASSQKGGAEETQYF. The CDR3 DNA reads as TGTGCCAGCAGCCAAAAGGGGGGGGCGGAGGAGACCCAGTACTTC.

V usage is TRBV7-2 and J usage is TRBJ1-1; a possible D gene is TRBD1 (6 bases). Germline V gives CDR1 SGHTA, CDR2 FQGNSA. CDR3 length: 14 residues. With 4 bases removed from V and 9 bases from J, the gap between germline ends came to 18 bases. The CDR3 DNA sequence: TGTGCCAGCAGCTCGGGGCAGGGGCATACTAAAGCTTTCTTT. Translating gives CASSSGQGHTKAFF.

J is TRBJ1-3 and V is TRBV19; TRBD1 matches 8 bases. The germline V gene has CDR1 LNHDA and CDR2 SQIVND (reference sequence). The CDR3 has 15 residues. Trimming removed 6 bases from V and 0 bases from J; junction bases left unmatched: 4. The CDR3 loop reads CASRMDRASGNTIYF. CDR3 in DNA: TGTGCCAGTAGAATGGACAGGGCCTCTGGAAACACCATATATTTT.

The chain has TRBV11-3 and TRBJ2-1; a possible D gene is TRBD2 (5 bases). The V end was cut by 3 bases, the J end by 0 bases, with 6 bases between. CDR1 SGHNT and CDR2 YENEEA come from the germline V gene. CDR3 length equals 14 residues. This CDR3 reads CASSFDYSYNEQFF. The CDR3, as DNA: TGTGCCAGCAGCTTTGACTACTCCTACAATGAGCAGTTCTTC.

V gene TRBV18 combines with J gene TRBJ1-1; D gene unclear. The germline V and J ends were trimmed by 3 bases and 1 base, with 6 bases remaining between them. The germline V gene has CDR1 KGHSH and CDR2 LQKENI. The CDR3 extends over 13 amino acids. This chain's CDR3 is CASSPGGNTEAFF. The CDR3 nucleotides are TGTGCCAGCTCACCGGGAGGGAACACTGAAGCTTTCTTT.

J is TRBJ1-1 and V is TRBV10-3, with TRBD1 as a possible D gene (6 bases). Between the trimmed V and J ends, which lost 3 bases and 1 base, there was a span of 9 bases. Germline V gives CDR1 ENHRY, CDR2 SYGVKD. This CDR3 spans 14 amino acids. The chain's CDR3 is CAISERTENTEAFF. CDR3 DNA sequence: TGTGCCATCAGTGAACGGACAGAGAACACTGAAGCTTTCTTT.

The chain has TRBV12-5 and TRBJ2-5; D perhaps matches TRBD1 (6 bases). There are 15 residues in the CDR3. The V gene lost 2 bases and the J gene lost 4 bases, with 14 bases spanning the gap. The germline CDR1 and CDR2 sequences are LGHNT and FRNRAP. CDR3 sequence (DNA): TGTGCTAGTGGTTTGTTCCGGGACAAGGGAGAGACCCAGTACTTC. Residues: CASGLFRDKGETQYF.

The CDR3 DNA is TGCGCCAGCAGCCAATGGGTTGGACAGTATAATTCACCCCTCCACTTT. Translation gives CASSQWVGQYNSPLHF. This rearrangement joins TRBV4-1 to TRBJ1-6; D may be TRBD1 (6 bases). With 2 bases removed from V and 4 bases from J, the gap between germline ends came to 12 bases. Germline CDR1 MGHRA, CDR2 YSYEKL. This CDR3 comprises 16 residues.

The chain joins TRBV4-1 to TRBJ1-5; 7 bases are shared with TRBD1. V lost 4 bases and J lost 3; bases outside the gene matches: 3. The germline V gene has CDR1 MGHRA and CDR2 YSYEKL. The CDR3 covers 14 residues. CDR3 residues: CASSPTGTNQPQHF. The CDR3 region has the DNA TGCGCCAGCAGCCCGACAGGGACCAATCAGCCCCAGCATTTT.

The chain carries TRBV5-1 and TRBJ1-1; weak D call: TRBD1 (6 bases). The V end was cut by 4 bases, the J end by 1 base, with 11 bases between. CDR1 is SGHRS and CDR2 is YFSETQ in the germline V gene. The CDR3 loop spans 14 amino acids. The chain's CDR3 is CASSAWTENTEAFF. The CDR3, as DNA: TGCGCCAGCAGCGCCTGGACAGAGAACACTGAAGCTTTCTTT.

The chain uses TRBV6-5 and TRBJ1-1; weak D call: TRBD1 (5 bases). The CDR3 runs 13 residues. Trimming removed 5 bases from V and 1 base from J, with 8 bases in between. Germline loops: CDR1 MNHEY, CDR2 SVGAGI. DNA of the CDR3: TGTGCCAGCAGTCTTCAGGGGAACACTGAAGCTTTCTTT. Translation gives CASSLQGNTEAFF.

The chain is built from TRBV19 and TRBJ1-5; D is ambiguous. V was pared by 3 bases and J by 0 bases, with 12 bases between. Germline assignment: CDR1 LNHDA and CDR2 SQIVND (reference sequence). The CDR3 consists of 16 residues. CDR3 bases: TGTGCCAGTAGTATTGATACCCGCGGTAGCAATCAGCCCCAGCATTTT. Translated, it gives CASSIDTRGSNQPQHF.

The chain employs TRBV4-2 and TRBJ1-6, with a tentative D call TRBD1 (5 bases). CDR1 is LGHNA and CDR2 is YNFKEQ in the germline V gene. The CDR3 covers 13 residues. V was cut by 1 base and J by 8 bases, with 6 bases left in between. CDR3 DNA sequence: TGTGCCAGCAGCCAAGGGGGGGATTCACCCCTCCACTTT. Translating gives CASSQGGDSPLHF.

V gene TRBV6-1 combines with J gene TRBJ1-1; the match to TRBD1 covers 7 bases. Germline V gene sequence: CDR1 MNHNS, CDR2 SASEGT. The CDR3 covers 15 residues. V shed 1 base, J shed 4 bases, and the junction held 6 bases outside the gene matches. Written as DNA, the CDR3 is TGTGCCAGCAGTGAAGTAGGGGGCGCGGGCACTGAAGCTTTCTTT. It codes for CASSEVGGAGTEAFF.

The CDR3 bases are TGTGCCAGCACCTCAGGGACATCGAACACTGAAGCTTTCTTT. Translated: CASTSGTSNTEAFF. V is TRBV9 and J is TRBJ1-1, with a tentative D call TRBD1 (6 bases). Germline CDR1 and CDR2: SGDLS and YYNGEE. The CDR3 runs to 14 residues. V dropped 6 bases and J dropped 1 base, with 13 bases sitting between them.

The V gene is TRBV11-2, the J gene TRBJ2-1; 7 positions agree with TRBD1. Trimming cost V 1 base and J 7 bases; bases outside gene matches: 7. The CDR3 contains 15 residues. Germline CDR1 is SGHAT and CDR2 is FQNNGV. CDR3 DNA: TGTGCCAGCAGCTTAGGTCCAGGGGGTAGGAATGAGCAGTTCTTC. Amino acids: CASSLGPGGRNEQFF.

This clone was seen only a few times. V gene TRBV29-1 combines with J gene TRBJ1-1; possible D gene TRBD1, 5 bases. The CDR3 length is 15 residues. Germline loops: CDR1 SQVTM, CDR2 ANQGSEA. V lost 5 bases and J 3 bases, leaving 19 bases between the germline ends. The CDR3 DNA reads TGCAGCGTTCGTCTGACAGCCTCAGAGGACACTGAAGCTTTCTTT. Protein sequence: CSVRLTASEDTEAFF.

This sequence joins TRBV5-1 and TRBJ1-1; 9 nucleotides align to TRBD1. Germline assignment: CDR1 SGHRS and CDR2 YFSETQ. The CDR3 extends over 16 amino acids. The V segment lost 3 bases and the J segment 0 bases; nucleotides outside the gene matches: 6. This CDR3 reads CASSWGGTGLNTEAFF. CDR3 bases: TGCGCCAGCAGCTGGGGGGGGACAGGGTTGAACACTGAAGCTTTCTTT.

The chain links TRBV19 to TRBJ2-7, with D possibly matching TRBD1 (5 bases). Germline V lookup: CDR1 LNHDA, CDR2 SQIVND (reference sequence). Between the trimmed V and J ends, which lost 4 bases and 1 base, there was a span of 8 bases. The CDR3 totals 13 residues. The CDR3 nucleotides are TGTGCCAGTAGTACCGACAGTTCCTACGAGCAGTACTTC. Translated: CASSTDSSYEQYF.

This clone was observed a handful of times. The chain's CDR3 is CAISEDSEKLFF. The CDR3 DNA follows: TGTGCCATCAGTGAGGACAGTGAAAAACTGTTTTTT. V gene TRBV10-3 combines with J gene TRBJ1-4; TRBD1 might be the D (5 bases). Germline V lookup: CDR1 ENHRY, CDR2 SYGVKD. This CDR3 is built from 12 residues. The germline V and J ends were trimmed by 2 bases and 7 bases, with 5 bases remaining between them.

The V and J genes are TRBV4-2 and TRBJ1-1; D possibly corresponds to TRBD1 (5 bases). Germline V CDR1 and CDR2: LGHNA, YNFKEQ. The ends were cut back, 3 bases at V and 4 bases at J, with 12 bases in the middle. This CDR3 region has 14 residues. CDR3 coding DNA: TGTGCCAGCAGCCAGCAGTGGGGGGGCACTGAAGCTTTCTTT. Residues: CASSQQWGGTEAFF.

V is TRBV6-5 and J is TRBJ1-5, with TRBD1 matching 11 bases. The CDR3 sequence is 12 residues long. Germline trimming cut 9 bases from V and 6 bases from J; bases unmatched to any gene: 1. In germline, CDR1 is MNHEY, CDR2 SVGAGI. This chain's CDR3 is CASGTGGQPQHF. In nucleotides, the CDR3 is TGTGCCAGTGGGACAGGGGGTCAGCCCCAGCATTTT.

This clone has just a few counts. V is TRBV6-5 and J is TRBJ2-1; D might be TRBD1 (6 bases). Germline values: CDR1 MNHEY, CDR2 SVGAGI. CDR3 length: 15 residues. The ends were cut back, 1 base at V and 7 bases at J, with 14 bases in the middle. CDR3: CASSYFLTGKNEQFF. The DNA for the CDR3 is TGTGCCAGCAGTTACTTCCTAACAGGGAAAAATGAGCAGTTCTTC.

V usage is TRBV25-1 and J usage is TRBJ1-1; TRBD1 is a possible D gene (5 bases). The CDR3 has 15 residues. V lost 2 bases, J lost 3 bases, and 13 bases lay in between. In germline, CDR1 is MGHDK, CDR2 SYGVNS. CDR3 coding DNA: TGTGCCAGCAGTGAAACGGGGGGGGTGTACACTGAAGCTTTCTTT. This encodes CASSETGGVYTEAFF.

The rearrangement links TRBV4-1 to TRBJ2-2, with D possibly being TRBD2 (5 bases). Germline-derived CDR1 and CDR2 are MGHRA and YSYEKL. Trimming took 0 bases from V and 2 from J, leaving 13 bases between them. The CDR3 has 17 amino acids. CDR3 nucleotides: TGCGCCAGCAGCCAAGAGGTCGGGAACCCCAACACCGGGGAGCTGTTTTTT. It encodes CASSQEVGNPNTGELFF.

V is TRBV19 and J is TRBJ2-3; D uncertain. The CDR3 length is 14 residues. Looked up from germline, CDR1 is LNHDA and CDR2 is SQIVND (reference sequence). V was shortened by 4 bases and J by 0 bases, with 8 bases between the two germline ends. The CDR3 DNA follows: TGTGCCAGTAGTACAGGTACTAGCACAGATACGCAGTATTTT. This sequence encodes CASSTGTSTDTQYF. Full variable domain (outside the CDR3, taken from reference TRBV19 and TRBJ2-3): DGGITQSPKYLFRKEGQNVTLSCEQNLNHDAMYWYRQDPGQGLRLIYYSQIVNDFQKGDIAEGYSVSREKKESFPLTVTSAQKNPTAFYLCASSTGTSTDTQYFGPGTRLTVL.

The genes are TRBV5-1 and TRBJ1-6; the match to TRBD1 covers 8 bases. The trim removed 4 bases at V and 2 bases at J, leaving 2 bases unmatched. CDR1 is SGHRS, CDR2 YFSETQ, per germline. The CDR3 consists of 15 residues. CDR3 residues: CASSGDRPYNSPLHF. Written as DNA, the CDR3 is TGCGCCAGCAGCGGGGACAGGCCCTATAATTCACCCCTCCACTTT. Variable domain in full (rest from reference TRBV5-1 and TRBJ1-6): KAGVTQTPRYLIKTRGQQVTLSCSPISGHRSVSWYQQTPGQGLQFLFEYFSETQRNKGNFPGRFSGRQFSNSRSEMNVSTLELGDSALYLCASSGDRPYNSPLHFGNGTRLTVT.